The rows below give T cell receptor beta chains drawn from one sample of a study of CD8 T cells in ankylosing spondylitis. TCRdb processed the 5' RACE reads anew with MiXCR; each CDR3 protein has one entry. The data contain roughly 450,000 distinct CDR3 sequences, 25% to 30% of them singletons. The source material was blood, either unsorted or a sorted T cell fraction (not recorded which). These receptor sequences come from a male donor with ankylosing spondylitis. Each CDR3 is given with its conserved first and last residue. Each record gives: CDR3 length, D gene, J gene, V gene, clone size, CDR3 protein, CDR3 DNA. D genes are given only for firm matches. Clone size is shown for a subset of rows, as once, few, many or a class of expanded clone.

19 | TRBD2 | TRBJ2-1 | TRBV11-2 | - | CASSFPGTSGSSRYNEQFF | TGTGCCAGCAGCTTCCCCGGGACTAGCGGGAGCTCCAGGTACAATGAGCAGTTCTTC
12 | - | TRBJ2-3 | TRBV9 | - | CASRRVTDTQYF | TGTGCCAGCAGGAGGGTCACAGATACGCAGTATTTT
15 | - | TRBJ1-5 | TRBV4-1 | - | CASSRWTGGDQPQHF | TGCGCCAGCAGCCGATGGACGGGGGGGGATCAGCCCCAGCATTTT
14 | - | TRBJ2-5 | TRBV7-2 | - | CASSLSGRRETQYF | TGTGCCAGCAGCTTAAGTGGGAGGAGGGAGACCCAGTACTTC
15 | TRBD2 | TRBJ2-4 | TRBV5-1 | few | CASSLVAGGPNIQYF | TGCGCCAGCAGCTTGGTTGCGGGAGGGCCGAACATTCAGTACTTC
13 | - | TRBJ2-1 | TRBV20-1 | few | CSATRPWGDEQFF | TGCAGTGCTACACGCCCCTGGGGGGATGAGCAGTTCTTC
14 | - | TRBJ2-3 | TRBV11-2 | - | CASSLEGTTYSQYF | TGTGCCAGCAGCTTAGAAGGAACCACATACAGTCAGTATTTT
14 | - | TRBJ2-7 | TRBV15 | - | CATSREPGLNEQYF | TGTGCCACCAGCAGAGAACCAGGACTGAACGAGCAGTACTTC
16 | - | TRBJ2-1 | TRBV5-1 | many | CASSLEGGSSYNEQFF | TGCGCCAGCAGCTTGGAAGGTGGGAGCTCCTACAATGAGCAGTTCTTC
14 | TRBD1 | TRBJ2-7 | TRBV5-5 | - | CASSSQGEDYEQYF | TGTGCCAGCAGCTCACAGGGGGAGGATTACGAGCAGTACTTC
15 | - | TRBJ2-6 | TRBV7-2 | - | CASSQYSSGANVLTF | TGTGCCAGCAGTCAATATTCATCTGGGGCCAACGTCCTGACTTTC
16 | TRBD1 | TRBJ2-2 | TRBV12-3/TRBV12-4 | many | CASSAPGQAYTGELFF | TGTGCCAGCAGCGCTCCAGGACAGGCCTACACCGGGGAGCTGTTTTTT
15 | - | TRBJ1-1 | TRBV27 | - | CASSLFKGGFAEAFF | TGTGCCAGCAGTTTATTTAAAGGGGGGTTCGCTGAAGCTTTCTTT
11 | - | TRBJ2-1 | TRBV7-2 | - | CASSLLLEQFF | TGTGCCAGCAGCTTACTACTAGAGCAGTTCTTC
15 | - | TRBJ2-5 | TRBV12-3/TRBV12-4 | many | CASNPRGAGRETQYF | TGTGCCAGCAACCCAAGGGGGGCAGGGCGGGAGACCCAGTACTTC
18 | TRBD1 | TRBJ1-2 | TRBV11-1 | - | CASSAHFGTGGKFYGYTF | TGTGCCAGCAGCGCCCATTTTGGGACAGGAGGAAAGTTCTATGGCTACACCTTC
13 | - | TRBJ1-1 | TRBV10-3 | - | CAISPDRLTEAFF | TGTGCCATCAGCCCGGATAGGCTCACTGAAGCTTTCTTT
11 | - | TRBJ1-1 | TRBV20-1 | few | CRGWGGTEAFF | TGCAGGGGGTGGGGGGGAACTGAAGCTTTCTTT
13 | TRBD2 | TRBJ2-1 | TRBV20-1 | few | CSASFGRAREQFF | TGCAGTGCTAGTTTCGGGAGGGCCAGGGAGCAGTTCTTC
13 | TRBD2 | TRBJ2-7 | TRBV6-5 | - | CASSYSVEREYSF | TGTGCCAGCAGTTACTCGGTGGAGCGGGAGTACTCTTTC
15 | TRBD1 | TRBJ1-5 | TRBV7-9 | few | CASSSTGWGNQPQHF | TGTGCCAGCAGCTCGACAGGGTGGGGGAATCAGCCCCAGCATTTT
16 | - | TRBJ1-6 | TRBV5-1 | - | CASSLTGGLDNSPLHF | TGCGCCAGCAGCCTGACGGGGGGACTGGATAATTCACCCCTCCACTTT
14 | TRBD2 | TRBJ2-7 | TRBV7-8 | - | CASSQTSGTYEQYF | TGTGCCAGCAGCCAGACTAGCGGGACGTACGAGCAGTACTTC
19 | TRBD1 | TRBJ1-5 | TRBV20-1 | few | CSARVLPGTGSYSNQPQHF | TGCAGTGCTAGAGTCCTCCCGGGGACAGGGTCATATAGCAATCAGCCCCAGCATTTT
14 | - | TRBJ1-2 | TRBV7-4 | few | CASSLKVWGQGYTF | TGTGCCAGCAGCTTAAAGGTGTGGGGCCAGGGCTACACCTTC
14 | - | TRBJ1-2 | TRBV7-9 | few | CASSPRDRGEGYTF | TGTGCCAGCAGCCCCAGGGACCGGGGAGAAGGCTACACCTTC
15 | TRBD1 | TRBJ1-4 | TRBV5-1 | - | CASSLQGMANEKLFF | TGCGCCAGCAGCTTACAGGGGATGGCTAATGAAAAACTGTTTTTT
17 | TRBD2 | TRBJ2-3 | TRBV13 | - | CASSLGSGIGSTDTQYF | TGTGCCAGCAGCTTAGGGAGCGGGATCGGTAGCACAGATACGCAGTATTTT
15 | TRBD1 | TRBJ2-3 | TRBV18 | - | CASSPGTGGADTQYF | TGTGCCAGCTCACCCGGGACAGGGGGCGCGGATACGCAGTATTTT
12 | - | TRBJ2-5 | TRBV20-1 | - | CSAIARHETQYF | TGCAGTGCCATCGCCAGGCACGAGACCCAGTACTTC
14 | - | TRBJ2-1 | TRBV14 | few | CASSRRSSLNEQFF | TGTGCCAGCAGCCGCCGTTCTAGCTTGAATGAGCAGTTCTTC
18 | TRBD2 | TRBJ2-3 | TRBV5-1 | few | CASSSGLAGAPLTDTQYF | TGCGCCAGCAGCTCGGGACTAGCGGGGGCACCACTGACAGATACGCAGTATTTT
15 | TRBD1 | TRBJ2-3 | TRBV7-9 | few | CASSLPGGYILTQYF | TGTGCCAGCAGCTTACCAGGGGGCTACATTTTGACGCAGTATTTT
14 | - | TRBJ1-5 | TRBV11-2 | few | CASSLVPGESPQHF | TGTGCCAGCAGCTTAGTTCCGGGAGAATCGCCCCAGCATTTT
17 | TRBD1 | TRBJ2-5 | TRBV6-1 | - | CASSEGLRGQYQETQYF | TGTGCCAGCAGTGAAGGACTCAGGGGACAGTATCAAGAGACCCAGTACTTC
15 | TRBD1 | TRBJ1-1 | TRBV25-1 | few | CASSDPRTGDNEAFF | TGTGCCAGCAGTGACCCTCGGACAGGGGACAATGAAGCTTTCTTT
14 | - | TRBJ2-3 | TRBV15 | - | CATSREPITDTQYF | TGTGCCACCAGCAGAGAACCGATCACAGATACGCAGTATTTT
16 | TRBD2 | TRBJ2-1 | TRBV7-2 | - | CASSLGLAGPYNEQFF | TGTGCCAGCAGCTTAGGACTAGCTGGGCCCTACAATGAGCAGTTCTTC
14 | - | TRBJ1-2 | TRBV6-2/TRBV6-3 | few | CASISGARDYGYTF | TGTGCCAGCATCTCCGGGGCCCGGGACTATGGCTACACCTTC
13 | - | TRBJ1-2 | TRBV3-1 | few | CASTGRGYYGYTF | TGTGCCAGCACGGGCAGGGGTTACTATGGCTACACCTTC
17 | - | TRBJ2-7 | TRBV15 | few | CATSRRKIWGPTYEQYF | TGTGCCACCAGCAGACGTAAGATTTGGGGACCAACCTACGAGCAGTACTTC
16 | - | TRBJ2-4 | TRBV18 | once | CASSQTYREGSNIQYF | TGTGCCAGCTCACAAACCTACAGGGAAGGGTCAAACATTCAGTACTTC
15 | - | TRBJ2-3 | TRBV18 | - | CASSTADYDTDTQYF | TGTGCCAGCTCTACTGCCGATTATGACACAGATACGCAGTATTTT
16 | TRBD2 | TRBJ2-3 | TRBV6-1 | few | CASSEELAGARDTQYF | TGTGCCAGCAGTGAAGAACTAGCGGGAGCGCGAGATACGCAGTATTTT
15 | TRBD1 | TRBJ1-1 | TRBV7-9 | - | CASSTGTGGNTEAFF | TGTGCCAGCAGCACTGGGACAGGGGGGAACACTGAAGCTTTCTTT
13 | - | TRBJ1-5 | TRBV12-3/TRBV12-4 | - | CASSWDGYQPQHF | TGTGCCAGCAGCTGGGACGGTTATCAGCCCCAGCATTTT
15 | TRBD2 | TRBJ2-3 | TRBV11-3 | - | CASSYSGAYTDTQYF | TGTGCCAGCAGTTATAGCGGGGCATACACAGATACGCAGTATTTT
13 | - | TRBJ2-5 | TRBV20-1 | - | CGGTHNLQETQYF | TGCGGCGGCACCCATAACCTCCAAGAGACCCAGTACTTC
12 | - | TRBJ2-1 | TRBV20-1 | few | CSAGWGWDEQFF | TGCAGTGCCGGATGGGGGTGGGATGAGCAGTTCTTC
14 | - | TRBJ2-1 | TRBV3-1 | - | CASSQDPRRHEQFF | TGTGCCAGCAGCCAAGATCCCAGGCGTCATGAGCAGTTCTTC
15 | - | TRBJ1-5 | TRBV6-1 | once | CASSPGVRGNQPQHF | TGTGCCAGCAGTCCAGGGGTCCGTGGCAATCAGCCCCAGCATTTT